Shown below are 19 T cell receptor beta chains from a single sample sequenced in a study of metastatic and nonmetastatic thyroid tumors. Treatment of any kind had been given to no patient before thyroid surgery. TCRdb recomputed clones from the PCR reads via MiXCR. The sample gives roughly 14,000 clones, roughly 30% of which show up once; around 21% is in the top ten. The source material was tumor tissue. The receptors were sampled from a female donor with papillary thyroid cancer or a benign thyroid nodule (not recorded which). Some clones in this sample may be carry-over from other donors' samples.

This clone showed up just a few times. This sequence joins TRBV27 and TRBJ2-3, with D unclear. The CDR3 has 14 residues. The germline V and J ends were trimmed by 3 bases and 3 bases, with 10 bases remaining between them. CDR1 MNHEY and CDR2 SMNVEV come from the germline V gene (reference sequence). The CDR3 loop reads CASSLAIGTDTQYF. For the CDR3, the DNA is TGTGCCAGCAGTTTGGCGATAGGGACAGATACGCAGTATTTT.

The chain couples TRBV5-1 to TRBJ2-7; TRBD2 matches 12 bases. This CDR3 contains 17 residues. V was clipped by 1 base and J by 3 bases; unmatched bases: 8. Germline assignment: CDR1 SGHRS and CDR2 YFSETQ. The CDR3 region is CASSLYTSGRKGYEQYF. In DNA form, the CDR3 reads TGCGCCAGCAGCTTGTACACTAGCGGGAGGAAAGGCTACGAGCAGTACTTC.

This clone is labeled medium-sized. The chain is built from TRBV28 and TRBJ1-2; D remains ambiguous. The CDR3 sequence is 16 residues long. V was clipped by 7 bases and J by 5 bases, with 23 bases between them. Germline-derived CDR1 and CDR2 are MDHEN and SYDVKM. The CDR3 spells CASNGPLLGVGYGYTF. The CDR3 DNA reads TGTGCCAGCAACGGTCCACTTTTAGGCGTCGGGTATGGCTACACCTTC.

V usage is TRBV5-1 and J usage is TRBJ2-1; D gene unclear. CDR1 SGHRS and CDR2 YFSETQ come from the germline V gene. There are 15 residues in the CDR3. The V and J ends lost 5 bases and 1 base respectively, with 13 bases between them. CDR3 amino acids: CASRMRMGSYNEQFF. The CDR3 DNA is TGCGCCAGCAGGATGAGAATGGGGTCCTACAATGAGCAGTTCTTC.

Ten or more counts support this clone. V usage is TRBV4-1 and J usage is TRBJ2-6; D gene uncertain. V dropped 1 base and J dropped 6 bases, with 4 bases sitting between them. Per germline, CDR1 MGHRA and CDR2 YSYEKL. The CDR3 length is 13 residues. CDR3 protein: CASSQGQANVLTF. CDR3 bases: TGCGCCAGCAGCCAAGGTCAGGCCAACGTCCTGACTTTC.

J is TRBJ1-5 and V is TRBV27; 7 bases match TRBD1. The CDR3 extends over 12 amino acids. Germline V gives CDR1 MNHEY, CDR2 SMNVEV (reference sequence). Losses at the gene ends were 8 bases for V and 6 bases for J; bases not matched to a gene: 4. The CDR3 nucleotides read TGTGCCAGCGGCAGGGACAGTCAGCCCCAGCATTTT. Its protein product is CASGRDSQPQHF.

The rearrangement joins TRBV5-1 to TRBJ1-1, with D unresolved. The CDR3 has 13 amino acids. Germline CDR1 reads SGHRS; CDR2 reads YFSETQ. Trimming left V 2 bases short and J 8 bases short, with 13 bases between. CDR3 coding DNA: TGCGCCAGCAGCTTAGGAGGGTTAGGGGAAGCTTTCTTT. This encodes CASSLGGLGEAFF.

Sample share makes this clone medium-sized (0.01 to 0.1%). The rearrangement links TRBV19 to TRBJ1-6, with 7 bases that match TRBD1. Germline CDR1 and CDR2: LNHDA and SQIVND (reference sequence). The V gene end was trimmed by 3 bases and the J gene end by 7 bases; junction bases not matched to a gene: 6. The CDR3 extends over 15 amino acids. CDR3: CASSMTWDSNSPLHF. Written as DNA, the CDR3 is TGTGCCAGTAGTATGACCTGGGACAGCAATTCACCCCTCCACTTT.

This chain links TRBV9 with TRBJ2-7, with a tentative D call TRBD1 (6 bases). Trimming took 0 bases from V and 0 from J, leaving 10 bases between them. CDR1 and CDR2 (germline): SGDLS, YYNGEE. The CDR3 is 15 amino acids. CDR3 region: CASSVVQGLSYEQYF. In nucleotides, the CDR3 is TGTGCCAGCAGCGTAGTGCAGGGGCTCTCCTACGAGCAGTACTTC.

The chain joins TRBV12-3 or TRBV12-4 to TRBJ1-6, with TRBD1 as a possible D gene (6 bases). V lost 2 bases and J 7 bases, leaving 12 bases between the germline ends. This CDR3 has 15 residues. The CDR3 DNA reads TGTGCCAGCAGTTTAAGGGGGGGGGGGAATTCACCCCTCCACTTT. Encoded protein: CASSLRGGGNSPLHF.

This clone is classed as medium-sized. CDR3 in amino acids: CASSFETGAYNEQFF. CDR3 sequence (DNA): TGTGCCAGCAGCTTTGAGACAGGGGCTTACAATGAGCAGTTCTTC. The V and J genes are TRBV7-8 and TRBJ2-1; 8 bases fit TRBD1. From germline, CDR1 is SGHVS and CDR2 FQNEAQ. The CDR3 spans 15 residues. The V segment lost 3 bases and the J segment 4 bases; nucleotides outside the gene matches: 5.

The table lists this clone with a few counts. The genes are TRBV4-2 and TRBJ2-1, with TRBD2 as a possible D gene (5 bases). There are 13 residues in the CDR3. Trimming took off 4 bases at V and 9 bases at J, with 13 bases between the two ends. The germline CDR1 and CDR2 sequences are LGHNA and YNFKEQ. CDR3 amino acids: CASSPTRGSEQFF. DNA of the CDR3: TGTGCCAGCAGCCCGACCCGAGGGAGTGAGCAGTTCTTC.

This clone has a count of ten or more. V gene TRBV11-1 combines with J gene TRBJ2-3, with TRBD2 matching 10 bases. Germline V CDR1 and CDR2: SGHAT, FQDESV (reference sequence). With 4 bases clipped from V and 4 bases from J, the junction kept 8 bases outside the gene matches. CDR3 length: 16 residues. This chain's CDR3 is CASSSWTSGAPDTQYF. CDR3 in DNA: TGTGCCAGCAGCTCCTGGACTAGCGGAGCCCCAGATACGCAGTATTTT.

This clone was recorded at least ten times. This sequence joins TRBV7-9 and TRBJ1-2; no clear D gene. CDR1 is SEHNR and CDR2 is FQNEAQ in the germline V gene (reference sequence). This CDR3 has 13 amino acids. With 4 bases removed from V and 7 bases from J, the gap between germline ends came to 13 bases. The CDR3 coding sequence is TGTGCCAGCAGCTCTGGGAGTGCGGTTGGCTACACCTTC. Its translation: CASSSGSAVGYTF.

This clone qualifies as medium-sized. The gene calls are TRBV5-1 and TRBJ2-7; the D gene is possibly TRBD2 (6 bases). This CDR3 has 15 amino acids. Germline CDR1 is SGHRS and CDR2 is YFSETQ. V lost 0 bases and J lost 2, with 12 bases in between. In DNA, the CDR3 is TGCGCCAGCAGCTTGGTGGTGGGAGGTGCCTACGAGCAGTACTTC. Translated: CASSLVVGGAYEQYF. The full variable domain, rest sourced from reference TRBV5-1 and TRBJ2-7, is KAGVTQTPRYLIKTRGQQVTLSCSPISGHRSVSWYQQTPGQGLQFLFEYFSETQRNKGNFPGRFSGRQFSNSRSEMNVSTLELGDSALYLCASSLVVGGAYEQYFGPGTRLTVT.

This clone is labeled medium-sized. This chain joins TRBV11-2 and TRBJ2-5, with TRBD2 matching 9 bases. This CDR3 spans 15 amino acids. Germline V gene sequence: CDR1 SGHAT, CDR2 FQNNGV. The V segment lost 4 bases and the J segment 6 bases; nucleotides outside the gene matches: 9. DNA of the CDR3: TGTGCCAGCAGCTCGGGACTAGCAGGGGGTAAGACCCAGTACTTC. Its translation is CASSSGLAGGKTQYF.

Turning to this clone: A much more abundant neighbour one base away suggests this may be a read error. This specimen includes other DNA sequences encoding the same CDR3. This rearrangement joins TRBV5-5 to TRBJ1-2, with D possibly being TRBD1 (6 bases). Germline V gene sequence: CDR1 SGHKS, CDR2 YYEKEE (reference sequence). The CDR3 contains 15 residues. V gave up 6 bases and J gave up 12 bases, with 27 bases separating them. CDR3 DNA sequence: TGTGCCAGCACCAAGGCCCTCGGGGGCATAAACGGCCACACCTTC. Its protein product is CASTKALGGINGHTF.

By share of the sample, this clone is large. This chain joins TRBV28 and TRBJ2-5, with 7 bases that match TRBD1. In germline, CDR1 is MDHEN, CDR2 SYDVKM. The CDR3 totals 19 residues. Losses at the gene ends were 2 bases for V and 0 bases for J; bases not matched to a gene: 15. CDR3 residues: CASSLGLGQSDGYQETQYF. The CDR3 DNA reads as TGTGCCAGCAGTTTAGGGTTGGGACAGTCGGACGGATACCAAGAGACCCAGTACTTC.

V gene TRBV12-3 or TRBV12-4 combines with J gene TRBJ2-2, with TRBD1 matching 9 bases. V shed 6 bases, J shed 0 bases, and the junction held 8 bases outside the gene matches. The CDR3 totals 17 residues. Here the CDR3 DNA reads TGTGCCAGCAGACTGGGGACAGGGCGTGCGAACACCGGGGAGCTGTTTTTT. Translating gives CASRLGTGRANTGELFF.